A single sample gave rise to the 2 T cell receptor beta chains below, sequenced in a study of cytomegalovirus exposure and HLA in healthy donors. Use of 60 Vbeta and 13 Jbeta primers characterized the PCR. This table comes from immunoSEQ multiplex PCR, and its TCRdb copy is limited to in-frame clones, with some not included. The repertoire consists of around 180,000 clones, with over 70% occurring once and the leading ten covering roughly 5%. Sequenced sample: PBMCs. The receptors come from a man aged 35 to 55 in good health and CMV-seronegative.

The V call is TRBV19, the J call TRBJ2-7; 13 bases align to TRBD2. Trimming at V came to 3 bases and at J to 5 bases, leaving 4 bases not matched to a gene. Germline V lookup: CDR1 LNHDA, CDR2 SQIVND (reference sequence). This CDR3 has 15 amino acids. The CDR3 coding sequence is TGTGCCAGTAGTATCAGGACTAGCGGGAGACACGAGCAGTACTTC. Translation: CASSIRTSGRHEQYF.

The DNA of the CDR3 is TGTGCCAGCTCACCACCGGGAGCAATAGGCGACAACAAAAACATTCAGTACTTC. This codes for CASSPPGAIGDNKNIQYF. The chain uses TRBV18 and TRBJ2-4, with D perhaps TRBD2 (5 bases). The CDR3 length is 18 residues. Deletions cut 0 bases from V and 3 bases from J, with 18 bases between. Looked up from germline, CDR1 is KGHSH and CDR2 is LQKENI.